The clone carrying this T cell receptor (beta chain) was counted only a few times. This specimen comes from a study of beta chain features in type 1 diabetes. The CDR3 is 17 residues long. J was trimmed by 4 bases and V by 5 bases; bases with no gene match: 11. CDR1 and CDR2 from the germline V gene are SGHVS and FNYEAQ. The whole isolated RNA underwent reverse transcription, so sequencing captured expressed TCRB transcripts. The table came from immunoSEQ multiplex PCR; TCRdb's copy has only in-frame clones and leaves some out. Of roughly 500,000 clones listed, more than 9.5% were seen once; the top ten hold over 0.035%.

The sequenced material came from naive CD4+ T cells from blood. J is TRBJ2-1 and V is TRBV7-6; 10 positions match TRBD2. This TCR derives from a woman under 30 in good health. CDR3 nucleotides: TGTGCCAGCAGCACCCGGCCTAGCGGGAGATCTTACAATGAGCAGTTCTTC. Residues: CASSTRPSGRSYNEQFF.